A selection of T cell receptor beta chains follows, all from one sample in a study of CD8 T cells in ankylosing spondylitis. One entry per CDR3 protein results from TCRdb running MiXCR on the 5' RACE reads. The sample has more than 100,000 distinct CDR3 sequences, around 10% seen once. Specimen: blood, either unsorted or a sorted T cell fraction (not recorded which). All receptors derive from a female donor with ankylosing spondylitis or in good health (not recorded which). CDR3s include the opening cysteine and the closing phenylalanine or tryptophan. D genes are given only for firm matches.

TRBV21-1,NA,CASSKIAGGYGYTF
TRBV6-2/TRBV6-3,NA,CASSPVGASVRSPLHF
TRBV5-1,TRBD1,CASSRMTGFETNEKLFF
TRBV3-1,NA,CASSQVDTGELFF
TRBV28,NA,CASSWVGGLNSPLHF
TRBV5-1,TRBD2,CASSKRPTSGQTGELFF
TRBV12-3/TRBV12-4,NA,CASRSSLSGGPNTGELFF
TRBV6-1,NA,CANRQSISYGYTF
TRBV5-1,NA,CASSLGALNGISEQFF
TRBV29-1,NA,CSVGQAYTEAFF
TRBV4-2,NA,CASSQSAEYEQYF
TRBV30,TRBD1,CAWSLGQGWNEQFF
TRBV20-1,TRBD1,CSARTGSHEQYF
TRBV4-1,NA,CATSPGDYSNYGYTF
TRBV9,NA,CASSVRGTEPTDTQYF
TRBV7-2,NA,CASSGTPAYEQYF
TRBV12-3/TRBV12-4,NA,CASSPGSKGTREQYF
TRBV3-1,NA,CASSQVGGTEASF
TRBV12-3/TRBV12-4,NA,CASRIRGGTDTQYF
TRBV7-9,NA,CASSRTALLSYNSPLHF
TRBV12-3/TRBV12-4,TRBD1,CASSLAMGQGGSNQPQHF
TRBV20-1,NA,CSAKRLGPSYEQYF
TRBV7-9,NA,CASSSYEQYF
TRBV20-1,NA,CSARGPGSNREQYF
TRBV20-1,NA,CSAIRWGTSDTQYF
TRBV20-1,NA,CSATIGGSSYNEQFF
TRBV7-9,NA,CASSLGSPGTEAFF
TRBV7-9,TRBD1,CASSLDWTGDNEQFF
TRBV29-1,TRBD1,CSVEFAGGNNNEQFF
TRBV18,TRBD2,CASSPPALADFYNEQFF
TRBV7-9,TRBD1,CASSLGTADEKLFF
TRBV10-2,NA,CASTGEETQYF
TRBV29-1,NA,CSVGVLSHYGYTF
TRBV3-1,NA,CASRGITGIGELFF
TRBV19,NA,CASSKTPSDEQFF
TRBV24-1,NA,CATSDWDKPYGYTF
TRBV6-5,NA,CASSAGNQPQHF
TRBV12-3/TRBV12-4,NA,CASSTTPQPQHF